This T cell receptor beta chain derives from a study of Ad26.COV2.S vaccination and SARS-CoV-2 variants (dated by TCRdb to about 2021). Study-level background: Donors in the vaccine arm were drawn from COV1001, a phase I-IIa trial of Ad26.COV2.S in healthy adults that was multicentre, randomized, double-blind and placebo-controlled. Ad26.COV2.S was administered intramuscularly at 5 x 10^10 or 1 x 10^11 viral particles, either as a single shot or as two shots given 56 days apart. TCRbeta repertoire sequencing was used to assess the specificity and breadth of SARS-CoV-2-reactive T cell receptors after Ad26.COV2.S vaccination. The TCR-sequenced set comprised around 32 samples: some 20 Ad26.COV2.S vaccine recipients, 5 placebo recipients and 8 SARS-CoV-2 convalescent individuals. Trial participants were randomized into five groups of five: low-dose or high-dose Ad26.COV2.S given once or twice, or placebo on both occasions. Throughout the experiments and outcome assessment, investigators stayed blinded to trial group allocation. General conclusions and limits of the study: Substantial breadth of spike-specific CD8+ and CD4+ T cell responses was reported after vaccination. Vaccine and placebo recipients had similar non-spike TCR breadth, a finding consistent with the vaccine containing only spike. Compared with placebo recipients, Ad26.COV2.S recipients showed higher spike-specific TCR breadth (P = 0.0014). The study was not powered to compare responses between vaccine doses or regimens. It was noted by the authors that total T cell responses may have been underestimated by the TCR breadth and depth analyses.

To note about this clone: The antigen this receptor binds is unknown. There are no base qualities to consult, and no much larger clone falls within one base.

The immunoSEQ Assay was the method used to sequence TCRbeta CDR3 regions. After extraction, genomic DNA underwent amplification by bias-controlled multiplex PCR, followed by high-throughput sequencing. As for how the authors treated the data: To quantify the absolute abundance of each unique TCRbeta CDR3 region, sequences were collapsed and filtered. T cell fraction was estimated by normalization of TCRbeta template counts to usable DNA, with usable DNA being measured through amplification of reference genes present in all nucleated cells. Repertoire TCRs were annotated as SARS-CoV-2-specific by exact matching of V gene, CDR3 amino acid sequence and J gene to a known reactive TCR set. The reference SARS-CoV-2 TCR set was obtained from MIRA and was filtered for enrichment in COVID-19-positive ImmuneCODE repertoires, whereby public or cross-reactive TCRs were removed. Drawing on the MIRA antigens, annotated TCRs were analysed further at the level of specific ORF or position within ORF. Breadth was defined as the number of annotated unique rearrangements divided by the total number of unique productive rearrangements, and depth was defined as the summed frequency of the annotated unique rearrangements. TCR breadth was compared between groups using two-sided Wilcoxon rank-sum tests. This is the immuneACCESS table as TCRdb keeps it, with only in-frame sequences that have V and J called. A part of the clones is gone; compared with another copy, unresolved V genes explain less than half, and the rest is unexplained. D and trimming come from the DNA, and the V and J calls and clone size come from that table. The sample table contains about 320,000 clones; only one count was recorded for around 84% of them. The leading ten clones occupy more than 1.5% of the sample.

The treatment or condition label, as the study defines it: approximately 18 received Ad26.COV2.S at low or high dose, single or two shots; roughly 5 received placebo; per-sample allocation not given. Repertoires of vaccine and placebo recipients were sequenced from samples taken on day 63 after the first injection. Between 29 July and 7 August 2020, Cohort 1b enrolled 25 adults aged 18-55 years at one site in Boston, USA. Ad26.COV2.S consisted of a replication-incompetent adenovirus type 26 vector by which a prefusion-stabilized SARS-CoV-2 spike protein from the original Wuhan strain was expressed. Specimen: peripheral blood, collected in a trial of Ad26.COV2.S vaccine versus placebo. The sequence came from a person aged 18-65 years who received the Ad26.COV2.S COVID-19 vaccine or a placebo.

The CDR3 here reads CASRSGATNTEAFF. In nucleotide form, the sequence is TGTGCCAGCAGGTCAGGGGCTACGAACACTGAAGCTTTCTTT. The V gene is TRBV6-5 and the J gene is TRBJ1-1; matching of 6 bases hints at TRBD1 as the D gene. Reading the germline V gene gives CDR1 MNHEY and CDR2 SVGAGI. The CDR3, from cysteine to phenylalanine, totals 14 residues. Only the CDR3 region is kept as DNA, spanning 42 bases read in frame from base 1. At the junction V is shortened by 6 bases and J by 1 base, with 12 bases in between.